This TCR beta chain was observed in a study of tumor and adjacent non-tumor tissue in lung cancer. The library came from three nested PCR rounds adapted from ARM-PCR protocols. Each CDR3 protein is one row after TCRdb ran MiXCR on the multiplex PCR reads. Of over 100,000 distinct CDR3 sequences in the sample, roughly three fifths were seen once. RNA was extracted from bulk tissue without any cell sorting. This non-tumor lung sample came from over 3 cm beyond the tumor edge. This CDR3 region has 13 residues. This chain uses TRBV12-3 or TRBV12-4 with TRBJ2-1; D not resolved. The sequenced material came from distant non-tumor lung tissue. This TCR was recovered from a man aged 55 to 70 with non-small cell lung cancer. CDR3 sequence: CTSSLEPANEQFF. The CDR3 coding sequence is TGTACAAGCAGTTTAGAGCCAGCAAATGAGCAGTTCTTC.